This TCR beta chain was obtained from a study of tumor-infiltrating lymphocytes in primary liver carcinoma. Whole-study context: The neoplasms were of stage T1-T3 N0M0, with dimensions of roughly 4.2 to 10 cm across.

This clonotype was seen a single time. Its target is unknown. The CDR3 covers 15 residues. Germline CDR1 reads GTSNPN; CDR2 reads SVGIG (reference sequence). V lost 2 bases, J lost 0 bases, and 13 bases lay in between. Priming with a constant-region primer yielded TCR beta cDNA from about 540 ng total RNA. Three-round nested multiplex PCR performed with slightly modified ARM-PCR produced the TCR beta libraries. The study ran its first two PCR rounds for approximately 10 cycles each, using TRBV1-TRBV30 forward primers and a C-beta reverse primer. In TCRdb, the multiplex PCR reads were re-called with MiXCR into one record per CDR3 protein. The sample has some 190,000 distinct CDR3 sequences; less than 65% are singletons. Whole-study findings and limits: It was tumor-adjacent and tumor-blood pairs that overlapped less than tumor region pairs did. Blood fell significantly below tumors in its top-250-clone fraction (p = 0.039).

Germline DNA was also extracted, and blood RNA was taken from unsorted whole blood. Approximately 4 milliliters of peripheral blood were drawn preoperatively. This chain links TRBV30 with TRBJ1-2; no definite D call. This receptor was identified in a man in his forties or fifties with primary liver carcinoma and hepatitis B virus infection. Source material: peripheral blood. The CDR3: CAWSYPPGANYGYTF. DNA for the CDR3: TGTGCCTGGAGTTATCCTCCCGGAGCTAACTATGGCTACACCTTC.